The rows below give T cell receptor beta chains drawn from one sample of a study of shared T cell receptors in the human thymus. Sequencing used immunoSEQ multiplex PCR; TCRdb keeps in-frame clones, though not all of them. This sample carries approximately 660,000 clones, roughly 90% of them seen once, and the ten largest clones take around 0.01%. This sample also belongs to another study, concerning human thymus T cells.

The sample comprised thymocytes. The receptors derive from a boy less than two years old with a congenital heart defect. Both conserved end residues are part of each CDR3. D genes are given only for firm matches. Clone sizes are given selectively: once, few, many, or a class where the clone is expanded.

cdr3_length clone_size j_call v_call d_call cdr3_nt cdr3_aa
19 NA TRBJ1-5 TRBV6-1 TRBD1 TGTGCCAGCAGTGGAAACACAGGGGGGACCTTCTCCGGCAATCAGCCCCAGCATTTT CASSGNTGGTFSGNQPQHF
16 NA TRBJ2-3 TRBV7-3 NA TGTGCCAGCAGCTTAAAGGGGGGGACTAGCACAGATACGCAGTATTTT CASSLKGGTSTDTQYF
16 NA TRBJ2-3 TRBV6-6 TRBD1 TGTGCCAGCAGCCAGGACAGGCCTCACCGCACAGATACGCAGTATTTT CASSQDRPHRTDTQYF
16 once TRBJ2-7 TRBV28 TRBD2 TGTGCCAGCAGGCACCTGGGACTAGCGAGCTCCTACGAGCAGTACTTC CASRHLGLASSYEQYF
14 NA TRBJ1-2 TRBV6-7 TRBD1 TGTGCCAGCAGTTACAGGACAGGGGAGGATGGCTACACCTTC CASSYRTGEDGYTF
18 NA TRBJ2-1 TRBV7-2 NA TGTGCCAGCAGCTTAGAACCTCGGGTTGTCGGGTCCTACAATGAGCAGTTCTTC CASSLEPRVVGSYNEQFF
16 NA TRBJ2-1 TRBV27 TRBD2 TGTGCCAGCAGGACTAGCGTCGGGAGCTCCTACAATGAGCAGTTCTTC CASRTSVGSSYNEQFF
20 NA TRBJ2-2 TRBV11-3 TRBD2 TGTGCCAGCAGCTTAGGGTTATGGTGTGAGGGAGGGGCTGGTACCGGGGAGCTGTTTTTT CASSLGLWCEGGAGTGELFF
18 NA TRBJ1-5 TRBV2 TRBD1 TGTGCCACCTCAGATGAGGGACCAGGGGGGAAAAGCAATCAGCCCCAGCATTTT CATSDEGPGGKSNQPQHF
14 NA TRBJ1-2 TRBV7-9 NA TGTGCCAGCAGCTTCGGGGGGGTAGACTATGGCTACACCTTC CASSFGGVDYGYTF
12 NA TRBJ2-3 TRBV27 NA TGTGCCAGCAGCCGTTACACAGATACGCAGTATTTT CASSRYTDTQYF
15 NA TRBJ2-5 TRBV7-4 TRBD1 TGTGCCAGCAGCCATGGACACAGGGGACAAGAGACCCAGTACTTC CASSHGHRGQETQYF
14 NA TRBJ2-3 TRBV6-5 NA TGTGCCAGCAGACGTCTGACAGGCACAGATACGCAGTATTTT CASRRLTGTDTQYF
15 NA TRBJ1-5 TRBV5-4 NA TGTGCCAGCAGCTCGTCCGGTGAGAGGAATCAGCCCCAGCATTTT CASSSSGERNQPQHF
16 NA TRBJ2-4 TRBV9 TRBD2 TGTGCCAGCAGCGTAGGGAGCTGGGACTACCAAAACATTCAGTACTTC CASSVGSWDYQNIQYF
11 once TRBJ2-2 TRBV19 NA TGTGCCACTGACTACACCGGGGAGCTGTTTTTT CATDYTGELFF
16 once TRBJ2-2 TRBV21-1 NA TGTGCCAGCAGCACCCGGGACAGGGGGCGAGCCGGGGAGCTGTTTTTT CASSTRDRGRAGELFF
12 NA TRBJ2-4 TRBV12-5 TRBD2 TGTGCTAGTAGCGGGGGGAAAAACATTCAGTACTTC CASSGGKNIQYF
15 NA TRBJ1-4 TRBV5-1 NA TGCGCCAGCAGCCCGGACTCTACAACTAATGAAAAACTGTTTTTT CASSPDSTTNEKLFF
13 NA TRBJ2-2 TRBV27 NA TGTGCCAGCAGGTCACAGGGACCCGGGGAGCTGTTTTTT CASRSQGPGELFF
15 NA TRBJ2-7 TRBV11-2 TRBD1 TGTGCCAGCAGCATGAGGACAGGGGTCCCCTACGAGCAGTACTTC CASSMRTGVPYEQYF
16 NA TRBJ1-2 TRBV4-3 TRBD1 TGCGCCAGCAGCCAAGTGGAGACAGGGATCTACTATGGCTACACCTTC CASSQVETGIYYGYTF
15 NA TRBJ2-3 TRBV4-1 TRBD2 TGCGCCAGCAGCCAAAGAGGACTAGCGGGAGATACGCAGTATTTT CASSQRGLAGDTQYF
16 NA TRBJ2-1 TRBV5-1 TRBD2 TGCGCCAGCAGCTGGGCCCGAGCGGGAGGGCCGGGGGAGCAGTTCTTC CASSWARAGGPGEQFF
18 NA TRBJ2-4 TRBV2 TRBD2 TGTGCCAGCACCCATAGGGAGGGGAGCGGGAGGGCCCTACACATTCAGTACTTC CASTHREGSGRALHIQYF
17 NA TRBJ2-3 TRBV5-1 TRBD1 TGCGCCAGCACCAACCCCAGGGCCGGGACAGGGCCAGATACGCAGTATTTT CASTNPRAGTGPDTQYF
19 once TRBJ2-7 TRBV4-1 TRBD2 TGCGCCAGCAGCCAAGATAGGTTGACTAGCGGGATAAGGGCCTACGAGCAGTACTTC CASSQDRLTSGIRAYEQYF
14 NA TRBJ2-7 TRBV27 NA TGTGCCAGCAGTCCCAAACAGGGCCCCTACGAGCAGTACTTC CASSPKQGPYEQYF
13 NA TRBJ2-5 TRBV10-3 NA TGTGCCATCAGGCGGGCCTCCGGGGAGACCCAGTACTTC CAIRRASGETQYF
19 NA TRBJ1-3 TRBV4-1 TRBD1 TGCGCCAGCAGCCAGACAACGGGGGAACCTAGGGGGCTGGGAAACACCATATATTTT CASSQTTGEPRGLGNTIYF
17 NA TRBJ2-7 TRBV13 TRBD2 TGTGCCAGCAGCTTAGTGACTAGCGGGAAAGAGCATTACGAGCAGTACTTC CASSLVTSGKEHYEQYF
14 NA TRBJ1-6 TRBV5-6 NA TGTGCCAGCAGCTTGGCAGGGGTAGGCTCACCCCTCCACTTT CASSLAGVGSPLHF
14 NA TRBJ1-1 TRBV28 NA TGTGCCAGCAGTTTACGCAGGGGTAGGACTGAAGCTTTCTTT CASSLRRGRTEAFF
14 NA TRBJ2-7 TRBV2 TRBD1 TGTGCCAGCAATGCCGGGGACAGTTACTACGAGCAGTACTTC CASNAGDSYYEQYF
16 NA TRBJ2-7 TRBV28 TRBD2 TGTGCCAGCAGTCCGATTCGATTAGCGGGAGTGCTTGAGCAGTACTTC CASSPIRLAGVLEQYF
17 NA TRBJ2-1 TRBV18 TRBD2 TGTGCCAGCTCACCACCGAGACTAGCGGGCCTCTACAATGAGCAGTTCTTC CASSPPRLAGLYNEQFF
17 NA TRBJ2-2 TRBV5-1 TRBD2 TGCGCCAGCAGCCAGAAACCGGGACTAGCCCGTAGGGGGGAGCTGTTTTTT CASSQKPGLARRGELFF
18 NA TRBJ2-7 TRBV5-1 TRBD2 TGCGCCAGCAGTGTTGAGGGGAAAGCGGGAGATTCAAAATACGAGCAGTACTTC CASSVEGKAGDSKYEQYF
16 NA TRBJ1-3 TRBV4-1 TRBD1 TGCGCCAGCAGCCAGGGACAGGGTGGTGTGACCAACACCATATATTTT CASSQGQGGVTNTIYF
16 NA TRBJ2-7 TRBV18 NA TGTGCCAGCTCACCACCGGGTCCTAGCTTAGCCTACGAGCAGTACTTC CASSPPGPSLAYEQYF
14 NA TRBJ2-1 TRBV4-2 NA TGTGCCAGCAGCTTTAGAGTCGAAAGCAATGAGCAGTTCTTC CASSFRVESNEQFF
16 NA TRBJ1-1 TRBV4-1 NA TGCGCCAGCAGCCCAGAGTGGCGGGGGGAGAACACTGAAGCTTTCTTT CASSPEWRGENTEAFF
13 few TRBJ1-2 TRBV6-1 NA TGTGCCAGCAGCCCAGGAAAGACCGATGGCTACACCTTC CASSPGKTDGYTF
15 NA TRBJ2-7 TRBV6-6 TRBD2 TGTGCCAGCAGTTACCCGCTAGCGGGGGACTACGAGCAGTACTTC CASSYPLAGDYEQYF
17 NA TRBJ2-2 TRBV11-2 NA TGTGCCAGCAGCTTAGTAGGGGTAGTGGCGAGCACCGGGGAGCTGTTTTTT CASSLVGVVASTGELFF
14 NA TRBJ2-1 TRBV6-5 TRBD2 TGTGCCACACGGCGATCCCTAGCGGACAATGAGCAGTTCTTC CATRRSLADNEQFF
21 NA TRBJ2-2 TRBV30 TRBD2 TGTGCCTGGAGTGTACGGGGACACCCGGGCGTGGCGGGAGGGAACACCGGGGAGCTGTTTTTT CAWSVRGHPGVAGGNTGELFF
14 NA TRBJ2-3 TRBV2 TRBD2 TGTGCCAGCAGTCAGAGCGGGGGCACAGATACGCAGTATTTT CASSQSGGTDTQYF
14 NA TRBJ2-2 TRBV6-4 NA TGTGCCAGCAGTGAGACAGTAACCACCGGGGAGCTGTTTTTT CASSETVTTGELFF
15 NA TRBJ2-1 TRBV11-2 TRBD2 TGTGCCAGCAGCACGACTAGCGGGAGGGCCGATGAGCAGTTCTTC CASSTTSGRADEQFF
10 NA TRBJ2-7 TRBV20-1 NA TGCAGCGGCAGGGGACGCGAGCAGTACTTC CSGRGREQYF
16 NA TRBJ2-7 TRBV19 TRBD1 TGTGCCAGTAGTTCTTCGGACAGGGGGGGCCCCTACGAGCAGTACTTC CASSSSDRGGPYEQYF
17 NA TRBJ1-1 TRBV28 TRBD1 TGTGCCAGCAGTTTTTTGGGACAGGGTTACCCGAACACTGAAGCTTTCTTT CASSFLGQGYPNTEAFF
19 NA TRBJ2-1 TRBV7-3 TRBD2 TGTGCCAGCAGCCCCGGACTAGCGGACACTCCAGGAACCTACAATGAGCAGTTCTTC CASSPGLADTPGTYNEQFF